Listed below are T cell receptor beta chains from one sample, sequenced in a study of blood T cell repertoires in COVID-19. Sequencing was performed with immunoSEQ multiplex PCR; in TCRdb, only in-frame clones are kept and a portion is missing. This sample carries around 150,000 clones, 90% of them seen once, and the ten largest clones take 15% to 20%. The source material was peripheral blood. The receptors come from a man aged 55 to 69 with active or convalescent COVID-19. Each CDR3 is given with its conserved first and last residue. The order of the fields is V gene, D gene, clone size, J gene, CDR3 DNA, CDR3 protein. The D gene is left open where the match is weak. Clone size, where shown, is once, few, many, or a class for clones that have expanded.

v_call: TRBV5-5
d_call: TRBD1
clone_size: -
j_call: TRBJ2-1
cdr3_nt: TGTGCCAGCAGCTACAGGGGAAGTGAGCAGTTCTTC
cdr3_aa: CASSYRGSEQFF

v_call: TRBV7-9
d_call: TRBD1
clone_size: few
j_call: TRBJ1-5
cdr3_nt: TGTGCCAGCAGCCCAGACAGGGGTCAGCCCCAGCATTTT
cdr3_aa: CASSPDRGQPQHF

v_call: TRBV27
d_call: TRBD1
clone_size: once
j_call: TRBJ1-2
cdr3_nt: TGTGCCAGCAGTCGTCCCGGGACAGGGAGCGATGGCTACACCTTC
cdr3_aa: CASSRPGTGSDGYTF

v_call: TRBV4-2
d_call: -
clone_size: -
j_call: TRBJ1-2
cdr3_nt: TGTGCCAGCAGCTCCCGACAGCCTGGCTATGGCTACACCTTC
cdr3_aa: CASSSRQPGYGYTF

v_call: TRBV5-1
d_call: -
clone_size: -
j_call: TRBJ1-1
cdr3_nt: TGCGCCAGCAGCTCAACAGGGAAGGCTGAAGCTTTCTTT
cdr3_aa: CASSSTGKAEAFF

v_call: TRBV28
d_call: TRBD1
clone_size: -
j_call: TRBJ1-5
cdr3_nt: TGTGCCAGCAGTTCCCGGGACAGGGAAACACAGCCCCAGCATTTT
cdr3_aa: CASSSRDRETQPQHF

v_call: TRBV27
d_call: TRBD1
clone_size: -
j_call: TRBJ1-6
cdr3_nt: TGTGCCAGCAGCCATGACAGGGCCCGATATAATTCACCCCTCCACTTT
cdr3_aa: CASSHDRARYNSPLHF

v_call: TRBV5-1
d_call: -
clone_size: -
j_call: TRBJ2-6
cdr3_nt: TGCGCCAGCACCCCAGGGCGGGGGCGCCTCCTCTCTGGGGCCAACGTCCTGACTTTC
cdr3_aa: CASTPGRGRLLSGANVLTF

v_call: TRBV24-1
d_call: TRBD1
clone_size: -
j_call: TRBJ2-1
cdr3_nt: TGTGCCACCAGTGACCCCGGGACAGGGTATGAGCAGTTCTTC
cdr3_aa: CATSDPGTGYEQFF

v_call: TRBV7-2
d_call: -
clone_size: -
j_call: TRBJ1-2
cdr3_nt: TGTGTGTTGGGGCAGGGGATCAACTATGGCTACACCTTC
cdr3_aa: CVLGQGINYGYTF

v_call: TRBV12-3/TRBV12-4
d_call: -
clone_size: -
j_call: TRBJ1-5
cdr3_nt: TGTGCCAGCAGTTTAGCAATAGGGGGATCCCAGCATTTT
cdr3_aa: CASSLAIGGSQHF

v_call: TRBV6-5
d_call: -
clone_size: once
j_call: TRBJ1-2
cdr3_nt: TGTGCCAGCAGTTACTCCAGACAGGCTAACTATGGCTACACCTTC
cdr3_aa: CASSYSRQANYGYTF

v_call: TRBV10-3
d_call: TRBD1
clone_size: -
j_call: TRBJ2-7
cdr3_nt: TGTGCCATCAGTGTAAGGGGACAGGGTTCCTACGAGCAGTACTTC
cdr3_aa: CAISVRGQGSYEQYF

v_call: TRBV12-3/TRBV12-4
d_call: -
clone_size: -
j_call: TRBJ1-2
cdr3_nt: TGTGCCAGCAGTTTCGAGCCCAAAAGCGGCTACACCTTC
cdr3_aa: CASSFEPKSGYTF

v_call: TRBV5-1
d_call: TRBD1
clone_size: -
j_call: TRBJ2-5
cdr3_nt: TGCGCCAGCAGCTTTGGCAGGGGGCAAGAGACCCAGTACTTC
cdr3_aa: CASSFGRGQETQYF

v_call: TRBV19
d_call: TRBD1
clone_size: few
j_call: TRBJ1-5
cdr3_nt: TGTGCCAGTAGTACCCGGACAGGGCGTCAGCCCCAGCATTTT
cdr3_aa: CASSTRTGRQPQHF

v_call: TRBV10-1
d_call: -
clone_size: once
j_call: TRBJ1-1
cdr3_nt: TGCGCCAGCAGTGCGGGGAGCACTGAAGCTTTCTTT
cdr3_aa: CASSAGSTEAFF

v_call: TRBV5-4
d_call: TRBD2
clone_size: -
j_call: TRBJ2-3
cdr3_nt: TGTGCCAGCAGCTCTAACCTAGCGGGAGGGGTCACAGATACGCAGTATTTT
cdr3_aa: CASSSNLAGGVTDTQYF

v_call: TRBV5-4
d_call: -
clone_size: -
j_call: TRBJ1-2
cdr3_nt: TGTGCCAGCAGCTTGGACTTGTCATATGCCTATGGCTACACCTTC
cdr3_aa: CASSLDLSYAYGYTF

v_call: TRBV3-1/TRBV3-2
d_call: -
clone_size: -
j_call: TRBJ1-1
cdr3_nt: TGTGCCAGCAGCCCTAGGGGGGGGGCTGAAGCTTTCTTT
cdr3_aa: CASSPRGGAEAFF

v_call: TRBV5-6
d_call: -
clone_size: once
j_call: TRBJ2-1
cdr3_nt: TGTGCCAGCAGCTTGGAAGGGGTGGGGACCTACAATGAGCAGTTCTTC
cdr3_aa: CASSLEGVGTYNEQFF

v_call: TRBV11-2
d_call: TRBD2
clone_size: -
j_call: TRBJ2-3
cdr3_nt: TGTGCCAGCAGCTTAGGGGGTGCGGGGGATAGCACAGATACGCAGTATTTT
cdr3_aa: CASSLGGAGDSTDTQYF

v_call: TRBV7-9
d_call: TRBD1
clone_size: few
j_call: TRBJ1-1
cdr3_nt: TGTGCCAGCAGCTCAGCCGGGACAGGGCTGTCCCATGCTGAAGCTTTCTTT
cdr3_aa: CASSSAGTGLSHAEAFF

v_call: TRBV6-6
d_call: TRBD2
clone_size: -
j_call: TRBJ2-7
cdr3_nt: TGTGCCAGCAGCTCCGGGACTAGCGGGAATTCCTACGAGCAGTACTTC
cdr3_aa: CASSSGTSGNSYEQYF

v_call: TRBV15
d_call: TRBD1
clone_size: -
j_call: TRBJ1-2
cdr3_nt: TGTGCCACAAGACCGGGACAGGCGAACCGTGGCTACACCTTC
cdr3_aa: CATRPGQANRGYTF

v_call: TRBV6-5
d_call: TRBD1
clone_size: -
j_call: TRBJ2-5
cdr3_nt: TGTGCCAGCAGTTACTGGGCCGGGACAGGGGAGGAGACCCAGTACTTC
cdr3_aa: CASSYWAGTGEETQYF

v_call: TRBV24-1
d_call: -
clone_size: once
j_call: TRBJ1-2
cdr3_nt: TGTGCCACCAGTGACGGGGGTTCCTATGGCTACACCTTC
cdr3_aa: CATSDGGSYGYTF

v_call: TRBV5-1
d_call: -
clone_size: -
j_call: TRBJ2-2
cdr3_nt: TGCGCCAGCAGTCGTCAGGGATCGGCCGGGGAGCTGTTTTTT
cdr3_aa: CASSRQGSAGELFF

v_call: TRBV30
d_call: TRBD2
clone_size: once
j_call: TRBJ2-3
cdr3_nt: TGTGCCTGGAGTGTACTAGCGGGAGTGTCGGATACGCAGTATTTT
cdr3_aa: CAWSVLAGVSDTQYF

v_call: TRBV20-1
d_call: -
clone_size: -
j_call: TRBJ1-1
cdr3_nt: TGCAGTGCTAGTTACAGTATCTGGATGAACACTGAAGCTTTCTTT
cdr3_aa: CSASYSIWMNTEAFF

v_call: TRBV4-1
d_call: TRBD2
clone_size: -
j_call: TRBJ2-1
cdr3_nt: TGCGCCAGCAGCCTAGCGGGAGGGCCCCAACCATACAATGAGCAGTTCTTC
cdr3_aa: CASSLAGGPQPYNEQFF

v_call: TRBV7-9
d_call: -
clone_size: -
j_call: TRBJ1-5
cdr3_nt: TGTGCCAGCAGCTTAGGTACAGGGCTCAATCAGCCCCAGCATTTT
cdr3_aa: CASSLGTGLNQPQHF

v_call: TRBV2
d_call: TRBD1
clone_size: -
j_call: TRBJ2-7
cdr3_nt: TGTGCCAGCTATAGGGACAGTTCCTACGAGCAGTACTTC
cdr3_aa: CASYRDSSYEQYF

v_call: TRBV3-1/TRBV3-2
d_call: TRBD1
clone_size: -
j_call: TRBJ2-1
cdr3_nt: TGTGCCAGCAGCCGCAAGCTTCCCACAGGGGCCGAGGGCAATGAGCAGTTCTTC
cdr3_aa: CASSRKLPTGAEGNEQFF

v_call: TRBV15
d_call: -
clone_size: -
j_call: TRBJ2-1
cdr3_nt: TGTGCCACCAGCAGAGATCCTAGCGAACACAATGAGCAGTTCTTC
cdr3_aa: CATSRDPSEHNEQFF

v_call: TRBV18
d_call: TRBD1
clone_size: -
j_call: TRBJ2-7
cdr3_nt: TGTGCCAGCTCACCTGGACAGGGCTCCTACGAGCAGTACTTC
cdr3_aa: CASSPGQGSYEQYF

v_call: TRBV27
d_call: TRBD1
clone_size: -
j_call: TRBJ2-1
cdr3_nt: TGTGCCAGCAGCCTTGCTCTTCCGGGACAGGGGAACAATGAGCAGTTCTTC
cdr3_aa: CASSLALPGQGNNEQFF

v_call: TRBV6-5
d_call: TRBD1
clone_size: -
j_call: TRBJ1-6
cdr3_nt: TGTGCCAGCAGCAACAGGGGCCCGAATTCACCCCTCCACTTT
cdr3_aa: CASSNRGPNSPLHF

v_call: TRBV11-2
d_call: -
clone_size: -
j_call: TRBJ1-3
cdr3_nt: TGTGCCAGCAGCTTCAGATCCTCAGGGTTGGACACCATATATTTT
cdr3_aa: CASSFRSSGLDTIYF

v_call: TRBV9
d_call: -
clone_size: -
j_call: TRBJ1-5
cdr3_nt: TGTGCCAGCAGCGTAGCACCTGACGGAGGGTCTAGGCAGCCCCAGCATTTT
cdr3_aa: CASSVAPDGGSRQPQHF

v_call: TRBV7-9
d_call: -
clone_size: -
j_call: TRBJ2-3
cdr3_nt: TGTGCCAGCAGCTACGGACAGAGGAGCACAGATACGCAGTATTTT
cdr3_aa: CASSYGQRSTDTQYF

v_call: TRBV7-2
d_call: TRBD2
clone_size: -
j_call: TRBJ2-5
cdr3_nt: TGTGCCAGCAGCTTCCTGGCGGGAGGAGGGGGGGAGACCCAGTACTTC
cdr3_aa: CASSFLAGGGGETQYF

v_call: TRBV2
d_call: TRBD1
clone_size: -
j_call: TRBJ1-2
cdr3_nt: TGTGCCAGCAGCGAAGACCAGGGACAGGGGTTTGGCTACACCTTC
cdr3_aa: CASSEDQGQGFGYTF

v_call: TRBV5-4
d_call: -
clone_size: -
j_call: TRBJ1-4
cdr3_nt: TGTGCCAGCAGTCGACAGGCAAGCGGTGAAAAACTGTTTTTT
cdr3_aa: CASSRQASGEKLFF

v_call: TRBV5-1
d_call: -
clone_size: -
j_call: TRBJ1-6
cdr3_nt: TGCGCCAGCAGCTTGGGGGAGGGCTATAATTCACCCCTCCACTTT
cdr3_aa: CASSLGEGYNSPLHF

v_call: TRBV7-9
d_call: -
clone_size: -
j_call: TRBJ2-2
cdr3_nt: TGTGCCAGCAGCTTAGGGGGGCAGACCGGGGAGCTGTTTTTT
cdr3_aa: CASSLGGQTGELFF

v_call: TRBV7-2
d_call: TRBD1
clone_size: -
j_call: TRBJ1-2
cdr3_nt: TGTGCCAGCATCCCAGGGGGCGGAAGCTATGGCTACACCTTC
cdr3_aa: CASIPGGGSYGYTF

v_call: TRBV7-9
d_call: -
clone_size: once
j_call: TRBJ1-3
cdr3_nt: TGTGCCTCAAGCGGTGGGCCTCCTGGAAACACCATATATTTT
cdr3_aa: CASSGGPPGNTIYF